This TCR beta chain appears in the sequencing data of a study of blood T cell repertoires in COVID-19 (dated by TCRdb to 2018 to 2020). With respect to the entire study: Samples from collaborators originated in the United States, Italy and Spain and spanned both the acute and convalescent phases of COVID-19. The prospective study material was composed of cDNA or gDNA derived from T cells, B-cell-depleted T cells, or PBMCs. Deeply sampled blood TCRbeta repertoires from subjects exposed to, actively infected with, or recovered from COVID-19 were included in the dataset. A freely available public database, intended as a resource for researchers studying the immune response to SARS-CoV-2, is where the repertoires were released. Samples were obtained from the ongoing ImmuneRACE study (first 160 participants) and from 1,200 or so subjects provided by 6 global collaborators. A de-identified subject ID, COVID-19 status, age in years and sex were almost always included in the sample metadata. Where HLA class I and class II types were available, the types were taken from metadata supplied by the sample provider, not from assay-based typing.

TCRbeta CDR3 regions were amplified from genomic DNA by means of the immunoSEQ Assay, a bias-controlled multiplex PCR. The paper's processing steps were these. Within the assay, amplification of reference gene primers was used to estimate how many nucleated cells each sample contained. To quantify the absolute abundance of each unique TCRbeta CDR3 rearrangement, sequence reads were collapsed and filtered. For each sample, productive Simpson clonality was calculated as the square root of Simpson's diversity index over productive rearrangements. TCRdb stores this immuneACCESS table with in-frame sequences only. Part of the clones is absent; in the studies checked, under half of the shortfall reflects unresolved V genes, and no reason is known for the rest. That table gives V, J and clone size, and the DNA gave D and trimming. A total of about 300,000 clones appear in this sample, about 85% of them only once. The ten top clones hold about 6% of the sample.

CDR3 length: 13 amino acids, cysteine to phenylalanine. Just the 39-base CDR3 DNA is kept, in frame starting at base 1. V loses 5 bases, J loses 9 bases, and the germline ends lie 11 bases apart. The germline V gene (reference sequence) provides CDR1 PRHDT and CDR2 FYEKMQ. In the prospective study, participants were roughly 18 to 100 years old, resided in around 25 geographic areas of the United States, and were enrolled through a virtual design. Cohort assignment in the prospective study relied on participant-reported clinical history from a screening survey and a study questionnaire. For ImmuneRACE Cohort 3, a participant was defined as recovered based on two consecutive negative NP/OP PCR tests, clearance by a healthcare professional, or resolution of symptoms. Mobile phlebotomists in the prospective study collected whole blood, serum and a nasopharyngeal or oropharyngeal swab from every participant. Additional blood draws and questionnaires over an approximately two-month period could optionally be provided by prospective study participants. Prospective study blood samples were shipped either frozen or at room temperature before DNA extraction.

In the case of this clone: There is no known antigen for this receptor. Per-base quality was not reported, and no clone a single base away is much larger than it.

Study-wide findings and limitations: The quantity of clinical and demographic metadata differed by source and by participant and was supplied without curation.

Sequencing was carried out using PBMCs or T cells enriched from blood (not recorded which). The TCR was taken from a woman aged 25 to 45 who had recovered from COVID-19. The chain is assembled from TRBV13 and TRBJ1-6; the D gene is not confidently resolved. The bases are TGTGCCAGCAGCGCCCGAGAGGGTTCACCCCTCCACTTT. Its protein product is CASSAREGSPLHF.